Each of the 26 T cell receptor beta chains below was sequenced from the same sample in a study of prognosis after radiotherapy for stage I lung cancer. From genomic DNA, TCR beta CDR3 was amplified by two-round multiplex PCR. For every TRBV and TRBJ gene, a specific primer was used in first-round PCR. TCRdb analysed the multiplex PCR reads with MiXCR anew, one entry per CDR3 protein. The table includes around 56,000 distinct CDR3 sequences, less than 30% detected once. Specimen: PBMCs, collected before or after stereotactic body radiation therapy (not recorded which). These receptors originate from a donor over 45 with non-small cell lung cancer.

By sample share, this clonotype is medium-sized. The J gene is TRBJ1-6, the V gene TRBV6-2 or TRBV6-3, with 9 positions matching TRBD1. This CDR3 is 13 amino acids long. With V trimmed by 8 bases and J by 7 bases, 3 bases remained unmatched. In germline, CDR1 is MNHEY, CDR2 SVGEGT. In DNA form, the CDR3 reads TGTGCCAGCGTGACAGGGGGAAATTCACCCCTCCACTTT. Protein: CASVTGGNSPLHF.

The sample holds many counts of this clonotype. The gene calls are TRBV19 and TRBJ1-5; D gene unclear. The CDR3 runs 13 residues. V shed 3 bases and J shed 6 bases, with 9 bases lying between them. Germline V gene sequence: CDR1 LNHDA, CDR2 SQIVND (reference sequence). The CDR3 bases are TGTGCCAGTAGTATTCGGGTGCGTCAGCCCCAGCATTTT. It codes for CASSIRVRQPQHF.

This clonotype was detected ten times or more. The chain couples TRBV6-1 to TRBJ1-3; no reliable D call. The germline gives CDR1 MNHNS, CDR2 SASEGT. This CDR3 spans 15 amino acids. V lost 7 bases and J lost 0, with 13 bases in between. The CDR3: CASTRRLRSGNTIYF. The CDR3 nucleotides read TGTGCCAGCACACGACGGCTACGCTCTGGAAACACCATATATTTT.

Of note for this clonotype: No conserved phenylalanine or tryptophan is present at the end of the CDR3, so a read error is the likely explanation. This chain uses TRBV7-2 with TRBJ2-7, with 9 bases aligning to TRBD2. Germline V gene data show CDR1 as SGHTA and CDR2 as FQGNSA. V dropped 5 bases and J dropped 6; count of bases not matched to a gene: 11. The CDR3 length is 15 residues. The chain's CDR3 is CASSPALGLASEQYS. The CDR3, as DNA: TGTGCCAGCAGCCCCGCGTTGGGACTAGCAAGCGAGCAGTACTCC.

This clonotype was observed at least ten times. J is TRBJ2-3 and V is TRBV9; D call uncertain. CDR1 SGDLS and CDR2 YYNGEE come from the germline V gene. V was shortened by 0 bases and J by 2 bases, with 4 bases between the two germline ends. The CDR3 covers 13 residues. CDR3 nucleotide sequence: TGTGCCAGCAGCGTAGGGTACACAGATACGCAGTATTTT. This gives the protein CASSVGYTDTQYF.

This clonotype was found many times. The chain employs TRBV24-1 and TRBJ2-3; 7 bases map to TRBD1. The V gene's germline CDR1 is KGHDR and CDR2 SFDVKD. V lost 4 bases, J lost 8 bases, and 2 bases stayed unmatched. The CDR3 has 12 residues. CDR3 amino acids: CATSESGGTQYF. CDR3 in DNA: TGTGCCACCAGTGAGTCAGGGGGTACGCAGTATTTT.

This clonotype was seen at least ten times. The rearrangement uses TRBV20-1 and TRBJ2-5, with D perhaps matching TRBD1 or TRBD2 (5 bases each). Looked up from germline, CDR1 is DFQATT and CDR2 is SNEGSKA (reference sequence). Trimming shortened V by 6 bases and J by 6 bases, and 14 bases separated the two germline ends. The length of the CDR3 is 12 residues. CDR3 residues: CSAGTWPKTQYF. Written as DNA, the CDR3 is TGCAGTGCGGGGACCTGGCCGAAGACCCAGTACTTC.

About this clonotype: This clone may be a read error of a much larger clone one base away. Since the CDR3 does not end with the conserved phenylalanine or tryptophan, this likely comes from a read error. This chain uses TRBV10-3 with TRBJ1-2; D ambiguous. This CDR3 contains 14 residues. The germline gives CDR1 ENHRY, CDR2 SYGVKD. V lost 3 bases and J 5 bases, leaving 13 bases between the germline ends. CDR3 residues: CAISEGPSSYGYTL. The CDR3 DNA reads TGTGCCATCAGTGAAGGCCCGAGTTCATATGGCTACACCTTA.

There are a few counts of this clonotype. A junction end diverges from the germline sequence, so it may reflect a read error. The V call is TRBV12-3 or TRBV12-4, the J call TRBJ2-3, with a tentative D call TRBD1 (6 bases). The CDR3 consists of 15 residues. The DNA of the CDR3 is TGTGCCAGCAGTTACAGGGTCCTAAGAACAGGTACGCAGTATTTT. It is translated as CASSYRVLRTGTQYF.

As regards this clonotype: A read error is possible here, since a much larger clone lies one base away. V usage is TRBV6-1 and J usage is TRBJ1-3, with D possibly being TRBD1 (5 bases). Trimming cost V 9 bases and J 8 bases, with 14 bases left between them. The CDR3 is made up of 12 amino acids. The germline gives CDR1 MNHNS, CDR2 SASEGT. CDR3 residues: CASSRVVDTIYF. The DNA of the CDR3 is TGTGCCAGTTCCAGGGTTGTAGACACCATATATTTT.

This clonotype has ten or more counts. The DNA of the CDR3 is TGTGCCAGCAGCGTAATGGCAGGGATGAACACTGAAGCTTTCTTT. This encodes CASSVMAGMNTEAFF. The chain carries TRBV9 and TRBJ1-1; weak D call: TRBD1 (5 bases). The CDR3 has 15 residues. Per germline, CDR1 SGDLS and CDR2 YYNGEE. V was shortened by 1 base and J by 0 bases, with 10 bases between the two germline ends.

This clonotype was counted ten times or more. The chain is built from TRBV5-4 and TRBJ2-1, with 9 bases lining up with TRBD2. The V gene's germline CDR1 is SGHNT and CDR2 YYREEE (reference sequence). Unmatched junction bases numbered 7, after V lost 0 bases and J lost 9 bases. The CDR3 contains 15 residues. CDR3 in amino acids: CASSLGSSGAAEQFF. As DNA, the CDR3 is TGTGCCAGCAGCTTGGGGTCTAGCGGGGCGGCTGAGCAGTTCTTC.

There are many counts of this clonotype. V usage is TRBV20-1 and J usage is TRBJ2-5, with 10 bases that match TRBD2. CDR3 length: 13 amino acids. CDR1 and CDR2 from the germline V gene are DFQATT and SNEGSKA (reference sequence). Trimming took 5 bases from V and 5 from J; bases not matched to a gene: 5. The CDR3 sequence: CSALKTSGETQYF. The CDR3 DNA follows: TGCAGTGCTCTGAAGACTAGCGGGGAGACCCAGTACTTC.

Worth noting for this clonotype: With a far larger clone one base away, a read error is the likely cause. The CDR3 region has the DNA TGTGCCAGCAGTTCTACACGCCGGTACTCCCCTAACTATGGCTACACCTTC. Protein sequence: CASSSTRRYSPNYGYTF. The rearrangement joins TRBV6-9 to TRBJ1-2; D is ambiguous. V was shortened by 4 bases and J by 0 bases, with 18 bases between the two germline ends. This CDR3 is 17 amino acids long. Germline-derived CDR1 and CDR2 are MNHGY and SVAAGI.

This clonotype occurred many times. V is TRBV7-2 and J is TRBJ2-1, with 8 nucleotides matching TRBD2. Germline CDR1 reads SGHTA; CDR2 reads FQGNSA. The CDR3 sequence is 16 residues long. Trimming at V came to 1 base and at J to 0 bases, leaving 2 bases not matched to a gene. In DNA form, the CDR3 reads TGTGCCAGCAGCTTAGACCTAGCGGGCTCCTACAATGAGCAGTTCTTC. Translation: CASSLDLAGSYNEQFF.

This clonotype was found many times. The DNA for the CDR3 is TGCAGTGCGTATCAGGGGGTTAACATTCAGTACTTC. It specifies CSAYQGVNIQYF. This chain joins TRBV20-1 and TRBJ2-4; 7 bases line up with TRBD1. The CDR3 is 12 residues long. Per germline, CDR1 DFQATT and CDR2 SNEGSKA (reference sequence). Trimming removed 6 bases from V and 7 bases from J; junction bases left unmatched: 6.

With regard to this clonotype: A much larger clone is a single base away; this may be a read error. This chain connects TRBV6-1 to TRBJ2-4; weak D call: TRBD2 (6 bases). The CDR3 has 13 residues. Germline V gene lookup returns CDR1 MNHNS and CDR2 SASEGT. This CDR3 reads CASSPSRGNIHYF. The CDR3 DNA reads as TGTGCCAGCAGTCCCTCACGGGGGAACATTCACTACTTC.

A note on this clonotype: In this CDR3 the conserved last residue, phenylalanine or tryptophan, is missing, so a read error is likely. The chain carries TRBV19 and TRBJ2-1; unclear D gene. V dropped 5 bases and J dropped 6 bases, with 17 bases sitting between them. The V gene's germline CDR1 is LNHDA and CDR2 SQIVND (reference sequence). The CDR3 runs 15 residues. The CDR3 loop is CASSSSSQVFNEQFI. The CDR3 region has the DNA TGTGCCAGTAGTTCCTCGAGCCAGGTTTTCAATGAGCAGTTCATC.

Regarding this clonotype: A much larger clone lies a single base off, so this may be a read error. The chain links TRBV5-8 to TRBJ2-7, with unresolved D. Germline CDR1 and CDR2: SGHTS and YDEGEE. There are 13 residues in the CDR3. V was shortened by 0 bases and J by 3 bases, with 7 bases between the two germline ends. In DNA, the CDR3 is TGTGCCAGCAGCTTGGGAAGTTTCTACGAGCAGTACTTC. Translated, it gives CASSLGSFYEQYF. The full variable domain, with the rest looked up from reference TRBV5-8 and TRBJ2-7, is EAGVTQSPTHLIKTRGQQATLRCSPISGHTSVYWYQQALGLGLQFLLWYDEGEERNRGNFPPRFSGRQFPNYSSELNVNALELEDSALYLCASSLGSFYEQYFGPGTRLTVT.

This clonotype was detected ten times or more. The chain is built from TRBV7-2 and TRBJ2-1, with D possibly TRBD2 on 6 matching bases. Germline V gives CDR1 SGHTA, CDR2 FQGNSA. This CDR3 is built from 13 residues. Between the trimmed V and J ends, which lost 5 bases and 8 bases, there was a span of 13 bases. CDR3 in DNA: TGTGCCAGCAGCCCCCGACTAGTTTATGAGCAGTTCTTC. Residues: CASSPRLVYEQFF.

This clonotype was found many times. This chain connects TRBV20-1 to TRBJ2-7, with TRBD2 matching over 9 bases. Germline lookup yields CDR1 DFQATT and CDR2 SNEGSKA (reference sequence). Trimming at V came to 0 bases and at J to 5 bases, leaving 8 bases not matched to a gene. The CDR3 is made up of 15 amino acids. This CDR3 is CSARDGGGGAHEQYF. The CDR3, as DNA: TGCAGTGCTAGAGATGGGGGCGGGGGGGCCCACGAGCAGTACTTC.

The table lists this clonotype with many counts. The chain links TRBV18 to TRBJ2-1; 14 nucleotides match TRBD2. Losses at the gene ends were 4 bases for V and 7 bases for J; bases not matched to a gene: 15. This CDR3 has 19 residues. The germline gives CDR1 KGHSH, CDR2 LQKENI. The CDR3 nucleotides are TGTGCCAGCTCACTATACAGGACTAGCGGGGGGACTTCCGAGAATGAGCAGTTCTTC. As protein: CASSLYRTSGGTSENEQFF.

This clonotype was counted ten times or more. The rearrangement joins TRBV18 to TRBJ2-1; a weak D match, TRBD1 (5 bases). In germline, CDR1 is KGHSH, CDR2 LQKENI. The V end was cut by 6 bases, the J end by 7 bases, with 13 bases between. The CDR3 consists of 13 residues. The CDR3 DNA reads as TGTGCCAGCTCGCCTGGGGCGTTGAATGAGCAGTTCTTC. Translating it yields CASSPGALNEQFF. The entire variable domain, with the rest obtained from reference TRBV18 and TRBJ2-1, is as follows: NAGVMQNPRHLVRRRGQEARLRCSPMKGHSHVYWYRQLPEEGLKFMVYLQKENIIDESGMPKERFSAEFPKEGPSILRIQQVVRGDSAAYFCASSPGALNEQFFGPGTRLTVL.

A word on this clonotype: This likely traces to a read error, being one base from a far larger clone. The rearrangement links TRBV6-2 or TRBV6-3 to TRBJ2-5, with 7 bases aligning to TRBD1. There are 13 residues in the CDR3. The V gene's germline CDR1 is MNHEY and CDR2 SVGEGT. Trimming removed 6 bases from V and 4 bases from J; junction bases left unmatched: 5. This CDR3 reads CASSRGYRETQYF. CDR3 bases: TGTGCCAGCAGCAGGGGGTACCGAGAGACCCAGTACTTC.

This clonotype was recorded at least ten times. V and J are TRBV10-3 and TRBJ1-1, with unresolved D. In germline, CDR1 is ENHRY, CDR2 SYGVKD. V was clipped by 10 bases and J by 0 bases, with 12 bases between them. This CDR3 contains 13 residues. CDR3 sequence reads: CASRILMNTEAFF. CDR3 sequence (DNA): TGTGCCAGCCGAATCCTCATGAACACTGAAGCTTTCTTT.

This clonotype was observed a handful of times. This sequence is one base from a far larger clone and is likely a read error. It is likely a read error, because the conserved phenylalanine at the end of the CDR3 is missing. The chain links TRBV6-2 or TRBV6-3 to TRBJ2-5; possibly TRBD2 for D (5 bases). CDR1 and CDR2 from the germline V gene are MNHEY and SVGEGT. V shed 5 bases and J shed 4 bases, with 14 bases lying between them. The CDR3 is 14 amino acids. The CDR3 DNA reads TGTGCCAGCAGTGAGGGTCCATGGGGAGAGACCCAGTACTCC. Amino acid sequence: CASSEGPWGETQYS.